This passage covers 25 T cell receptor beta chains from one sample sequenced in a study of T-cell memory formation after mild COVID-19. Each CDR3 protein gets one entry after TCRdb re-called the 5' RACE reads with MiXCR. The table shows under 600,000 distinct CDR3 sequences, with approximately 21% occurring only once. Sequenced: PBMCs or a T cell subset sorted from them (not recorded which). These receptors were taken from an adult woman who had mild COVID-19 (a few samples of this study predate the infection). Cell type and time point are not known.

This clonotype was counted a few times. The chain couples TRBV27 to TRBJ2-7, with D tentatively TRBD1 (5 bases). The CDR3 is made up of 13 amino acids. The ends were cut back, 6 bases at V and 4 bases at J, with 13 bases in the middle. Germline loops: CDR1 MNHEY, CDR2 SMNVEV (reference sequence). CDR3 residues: CASRIGVRYEQYF. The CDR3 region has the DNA TGTGCCAGCAGAATAGGGGTGAGGTACGAGCAGTACTTC.

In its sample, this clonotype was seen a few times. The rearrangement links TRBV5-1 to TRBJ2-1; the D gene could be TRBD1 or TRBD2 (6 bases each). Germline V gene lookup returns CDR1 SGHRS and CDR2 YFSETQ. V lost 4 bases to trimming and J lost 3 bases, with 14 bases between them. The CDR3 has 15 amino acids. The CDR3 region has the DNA TGCGCCAGCAGCCCGACGGGGGCAAACTACAATGAGCAGTTCTTC. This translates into CASSPTGANYNEQFF. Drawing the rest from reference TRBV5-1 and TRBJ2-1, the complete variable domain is KAGVTQTPRYLIKTRGQQVTLSCSPISGHRSVSWYQQTPGQGLQFLFEYFSETQRNKGNFPGRFSGRQFSNSRSEMNVSTLELGDSALYLCASSPTGANYNEQFFGPGTRLTVL.

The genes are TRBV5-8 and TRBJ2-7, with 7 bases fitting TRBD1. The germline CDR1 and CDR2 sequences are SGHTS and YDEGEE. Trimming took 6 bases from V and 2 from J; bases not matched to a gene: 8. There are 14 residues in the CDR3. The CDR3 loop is CASTLGTETYEQYF. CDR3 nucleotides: TGTGCCAGCACCCTCGGGACAGAGACCTACGAGCAGTACTTC.

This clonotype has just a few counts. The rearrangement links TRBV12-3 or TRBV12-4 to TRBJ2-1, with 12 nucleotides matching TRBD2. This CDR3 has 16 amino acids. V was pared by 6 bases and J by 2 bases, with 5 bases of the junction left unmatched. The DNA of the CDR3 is TGTGCCAGCAGCTTGACTAGCGGGGGAACCTACAATGAGCAGTTCTTC. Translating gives CASSLTSGGTYNEQFF.

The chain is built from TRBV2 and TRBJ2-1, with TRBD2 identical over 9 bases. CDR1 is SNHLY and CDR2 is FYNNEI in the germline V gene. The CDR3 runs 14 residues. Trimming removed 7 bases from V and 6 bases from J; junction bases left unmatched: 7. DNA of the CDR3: TGTGCCAGCAAGGTGCGGGGGGGCCTCAATGAGCAGTTCTTC. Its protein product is CASKVRGGLNEQFF.

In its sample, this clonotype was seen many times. This chain's CDR3 is CASSDGTVAINEQFF. DNA of the CDR3: TGTGCCAGCAGCGACGGGACAGTGGCTATAAATGAGCAGTTCTTC. This chain uses TRBV9 with TRBJ2-1, with TRBD1 matching over 7 bases. Germline V gene data show CDR1 as SGDLS and CDR2 as YYNGEE. The CDR3 totals 15 residues. V lost 3 bases and J lost 7; bases outside the gene matches: 10.

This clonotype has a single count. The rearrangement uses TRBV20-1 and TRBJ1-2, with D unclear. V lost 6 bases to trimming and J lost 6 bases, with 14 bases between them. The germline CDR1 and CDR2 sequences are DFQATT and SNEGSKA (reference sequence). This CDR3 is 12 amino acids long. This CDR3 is CSALRGWDGYTF. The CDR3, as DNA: TGCAGTGCCCTACGGGGTTGGGATGGCTACACCTTC.

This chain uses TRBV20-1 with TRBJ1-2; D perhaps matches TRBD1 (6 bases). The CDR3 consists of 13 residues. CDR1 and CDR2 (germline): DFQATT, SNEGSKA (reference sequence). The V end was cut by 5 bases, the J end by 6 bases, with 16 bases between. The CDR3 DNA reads TGCAGTGCTGCGAAACAGGGAGTGGATGGCTACACCTTC. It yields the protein CSAAKQGVDGYTF.

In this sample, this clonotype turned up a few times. The CDR3 DNA sequence: TGTGCCAGCAGCCAGCAGCGAGGGGGCAATCAGCCCCAGCATTTT. This codes for CASSQQRGGNQPQHF. V and J are TRBV4-2 and TRBJ1-5, with a possible D match to TRBD1 (5 bases). The CDR3 is made up of 15 amino acids. Trimming took off 3 bases at V and 2 bases at J, with 11 bases between the two ends. Germline loops: CDR1 LGHNA, CDR2 YNFKEQ.

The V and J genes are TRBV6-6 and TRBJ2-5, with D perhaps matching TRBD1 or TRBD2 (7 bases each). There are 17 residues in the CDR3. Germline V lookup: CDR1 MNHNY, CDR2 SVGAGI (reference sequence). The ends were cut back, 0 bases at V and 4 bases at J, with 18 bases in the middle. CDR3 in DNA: TGTGCCAGCAGTTACTCGACATGGGGAGGGGGCAGAGAGACCCAGTACTTC. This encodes CASSYSTWGGGRETQYF.

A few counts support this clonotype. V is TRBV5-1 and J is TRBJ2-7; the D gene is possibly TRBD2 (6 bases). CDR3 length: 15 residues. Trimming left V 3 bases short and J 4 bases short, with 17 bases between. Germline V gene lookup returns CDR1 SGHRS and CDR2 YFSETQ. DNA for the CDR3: TGCGCCAGCAGCTGGACCGGGACGGGGGATTACGAGCAGTACTTC. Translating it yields CASSWTGTGDYEQYF.

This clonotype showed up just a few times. The DNA of the CDR3 is TGTGCCAGTAGTCCCGCAGCGGGAGACTACGAGCAGTACTTC. Protein product: CASSPAAGDYEQYF. This sequence joins TRBV19 and TRBJ2-7; the match to TRBD2 covers 8 bases. The trim removed 5 bases at V and 3 bases at J, leaving 6 bases unmatched. The CDR3 covers 14 residues. Looked up from germline, CDR1 is LNHDA and CDR2 is SQIVND (reference sequence).

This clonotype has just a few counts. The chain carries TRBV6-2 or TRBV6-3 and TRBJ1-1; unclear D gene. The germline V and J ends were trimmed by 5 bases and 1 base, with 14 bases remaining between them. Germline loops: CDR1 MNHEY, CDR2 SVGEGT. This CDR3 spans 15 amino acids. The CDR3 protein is CASSETLVGNTEAFF. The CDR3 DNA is TGTGCCAGCAGTGAGACGCTGGTTGGGAACACTGAAGCTTTCTTT.

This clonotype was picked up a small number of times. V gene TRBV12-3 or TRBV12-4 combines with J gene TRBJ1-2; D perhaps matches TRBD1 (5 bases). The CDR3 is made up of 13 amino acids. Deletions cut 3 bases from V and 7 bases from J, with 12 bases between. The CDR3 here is CASSFGRVFGYTF. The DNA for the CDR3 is TGTGCCAGCAGTTTTGGCAGGGTTTTTGGCTACACCTTC.

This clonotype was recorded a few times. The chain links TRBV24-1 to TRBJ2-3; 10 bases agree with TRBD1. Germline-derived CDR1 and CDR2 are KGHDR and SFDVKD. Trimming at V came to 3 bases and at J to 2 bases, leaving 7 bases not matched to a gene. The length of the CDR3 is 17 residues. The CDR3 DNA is TGTGCCACCAGTGATGCTGACAGGGGGCGCGACACAGATACGCAGTATTTT. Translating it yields CATSDADRGRDTDTQYF.

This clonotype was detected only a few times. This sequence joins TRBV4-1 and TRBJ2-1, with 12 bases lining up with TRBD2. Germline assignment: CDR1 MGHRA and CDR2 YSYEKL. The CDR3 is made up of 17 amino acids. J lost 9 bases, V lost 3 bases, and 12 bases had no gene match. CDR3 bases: TGCGCCAGCAGCCACGCTGTTAGGACTAGCGGGGTCGCTGAGCAGTTCTTC. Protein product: CASSHAVRTSGVAEQFF.

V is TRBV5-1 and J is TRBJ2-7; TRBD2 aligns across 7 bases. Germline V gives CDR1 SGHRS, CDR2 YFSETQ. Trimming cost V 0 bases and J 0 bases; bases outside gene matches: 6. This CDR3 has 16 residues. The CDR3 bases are TGCGCCAGCAGCTTGGCCGGCGGGGGAGTCTCCTACGAGCAGTACTTC. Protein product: CASSLAGGGVSYEQYF.

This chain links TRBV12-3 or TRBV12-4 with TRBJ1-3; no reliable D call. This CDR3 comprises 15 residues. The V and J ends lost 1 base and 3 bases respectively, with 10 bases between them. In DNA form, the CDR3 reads TGTGCCAGCAGTTTAGGGCCACTCAATGGAAACACCATATATTTT. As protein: CASSLGPLNGNTIYF.

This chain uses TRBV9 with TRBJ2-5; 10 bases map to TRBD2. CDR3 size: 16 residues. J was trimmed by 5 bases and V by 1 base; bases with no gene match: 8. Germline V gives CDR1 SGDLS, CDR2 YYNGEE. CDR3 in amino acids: CASSVHPSGSAETQYF. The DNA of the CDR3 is TGTGCCAGCAGCGTACACCCTAGCGGGAGTGCTGAGACCCAGTACTTC.

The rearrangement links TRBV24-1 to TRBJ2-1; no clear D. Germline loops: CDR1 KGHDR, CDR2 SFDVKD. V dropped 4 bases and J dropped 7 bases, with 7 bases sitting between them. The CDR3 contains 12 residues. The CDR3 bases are TGTGCCACCAGTGACCACCGGAATGAGCAGTTCTTC. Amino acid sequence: CATSDHRNEQFF.

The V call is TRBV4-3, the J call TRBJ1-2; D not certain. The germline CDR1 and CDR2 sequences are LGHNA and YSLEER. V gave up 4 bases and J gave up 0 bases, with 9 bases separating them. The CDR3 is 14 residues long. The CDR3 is CASSRNGPNYGYTF. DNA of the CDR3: TGCGCCAGCAGCCGAAATGGCCCTAACTATGGCTACACCTTC.

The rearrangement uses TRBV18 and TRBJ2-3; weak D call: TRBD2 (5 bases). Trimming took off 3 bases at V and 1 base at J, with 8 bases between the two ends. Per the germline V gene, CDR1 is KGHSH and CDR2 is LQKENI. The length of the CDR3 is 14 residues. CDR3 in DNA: TGTGCCAGCTCACCCAACGGGGGCACAGATACGCAGTATTTT. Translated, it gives CASSPNGGTDTQYF.

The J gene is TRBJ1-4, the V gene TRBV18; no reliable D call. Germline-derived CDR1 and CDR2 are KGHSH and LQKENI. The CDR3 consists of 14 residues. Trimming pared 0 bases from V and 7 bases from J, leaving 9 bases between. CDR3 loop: CASSPPRLGEKLFF. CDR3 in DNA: TGTGCCAGCTCACCACCGAGGTTAGGTGAAAAACTGTTTTTT.

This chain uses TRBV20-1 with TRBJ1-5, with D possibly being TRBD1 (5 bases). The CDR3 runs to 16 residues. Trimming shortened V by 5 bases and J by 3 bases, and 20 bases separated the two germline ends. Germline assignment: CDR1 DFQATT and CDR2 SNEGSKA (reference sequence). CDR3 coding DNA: TGCAGTGCTCGACAATTGGCAGGGTCTTTCAATCAGCCCCAGCATTTT. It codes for CSARQLAGSFNQPQHF.

Here the CDR3 reads CSASSRVGTEAFF. In nucleotides, the CDR3 is TGCAGTGCGTCGAGCAGGGTTGGGACTGAAGCTTTCTTT. This chain links TRBV20-1 with TRBJ1-1; maybe TRBD1 (5 bases). The germline CDR1 and CDR2 sequences are DFQATT and SNEGSKA (reference sequence). V was shortened by 6 bases and J by 5 bases, with 16 bases between the two germline ends. The length of the CDR3 is 13 residues.